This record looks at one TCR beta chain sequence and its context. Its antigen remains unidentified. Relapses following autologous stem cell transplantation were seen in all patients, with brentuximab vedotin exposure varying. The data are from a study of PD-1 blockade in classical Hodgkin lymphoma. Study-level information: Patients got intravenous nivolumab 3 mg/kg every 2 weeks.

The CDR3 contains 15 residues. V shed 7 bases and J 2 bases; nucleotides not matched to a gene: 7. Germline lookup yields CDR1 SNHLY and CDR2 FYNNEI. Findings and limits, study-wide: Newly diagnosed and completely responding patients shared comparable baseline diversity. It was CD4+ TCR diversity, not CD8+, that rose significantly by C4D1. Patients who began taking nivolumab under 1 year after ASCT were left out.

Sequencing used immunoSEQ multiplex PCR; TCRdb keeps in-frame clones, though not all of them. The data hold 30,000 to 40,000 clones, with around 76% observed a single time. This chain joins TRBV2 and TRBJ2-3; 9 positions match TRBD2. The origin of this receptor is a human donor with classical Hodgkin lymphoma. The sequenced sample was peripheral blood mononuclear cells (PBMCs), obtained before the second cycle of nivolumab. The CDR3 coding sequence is TGTGCCAGCATAGGTAGCGGGGGACCCACAGATACGCAGTATTTT. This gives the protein CASIGSGGPTDTQYF. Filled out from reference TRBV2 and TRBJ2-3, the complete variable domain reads EPEVTQTPSHQVTQMGQEVILRCVPISNHLYFYWYRQILGQKVEFLVSFYNNEISEKSEIFDDQFSVERPDGSNFTLKIRSTKLEDSAMYFCASIGSGGPTDTQYFGPGTRLTVL.